Listed here are 16 T cell receptor beta chains from one sample, sequenced in a study of response to subunit inactivated influenza vaccine. Via MiXCR, TCRdb re-called the RT-PCR reads, giving one row per CDR3 protein. The data contain more than 450,000 distinct CDR3 sequences, 6.5% to 8% of them seen just once; the ten biggest clones take up 13%. This specimen was PBMCs from blood, taken around 25 months after vaccination. These receptors were obtained from a man aged 50 to 69 who received an inactivated influenza vaccine.

This clonotype showed up many times. This rearrangement joins TRBV27 to TRBJ1-5; no definite D call. This CDR3 has 14 amino acids. Germline V gives CDR1 MNHEY, CDR2 SMNVEV (reference sequence). Trimming removed 8 bases at V and 4 bases at J, with 15 bases between. The CDR3 here is CASGPLEMNQPQHF. CDR3 nucleotides: TGTGCCAGCGGACCCTTGGAGATGAATCAGCCCCAGCATTTT.

This clonotype was observed at least ten times. This chain links TRBV20-1 with TRBJ1-2; TRBD1 matches 9 bases. The V gene end was trimmed by 1 base and the J gene end by 5 bases; junction bases not matched to a gene: 14. The CDR3 is 17 amino acids. Germline V lookup: CDR1 DFQATT, CDR2 SNEGSKA (reference sequence). The CDR3: CSARGGQGFSPQYGYTF. For the CDR3, the DNA is TGCAGTGCTAGAGGGGGACAGGGCTTTTCCCCCCAATATGGCTACACCTTC.

The table lists this clonotype with many counts. The rearrangement links TRBV12-3 or TRBV12-4 to TRBJ2-7; tentatively, D is TRBD2 (6 bases). The germline V and J ends were trimmed by 3 bases and 1 base, with 13 bases remaining between them. The CDR3 extends over 15 amino acids. This chain's CDR3 is CASSFVLADSYEQYF. The CDR3 coding sequence is TGTGCCAGCAGTTTCGTACTAGCCGATTCCTACGAGCAGTACTTC.

The gene calls are TRBV20-1 and TRBJ1-5; D is unresolved. V was clipped by 3 bases and J by 5 bases, with 20 bases between them. This CDR3 contains 16 residues. Germline V lookup: CDR1 DFQATT, CDR2 SNEGSKA (reference sequence). CDR3 loop: CSARGPLILKDQPQHF. In DNA, the CDR3 is TGCAGTGCTAGGGGCCCCCTCATTCTTAAGGATCAGCCCCAGCATTTT.

In this sample, this clonotype turned up many times. The chain links TRBV27 to TRBJ2-7, with a weak D call TRBD2 (5 bases). CDR1 is MNHEY and CDR2 is SMNVEV in the germline V gene (reference sequence). V was trimmed by 7 bases and J by 4 bases, leaving 20 bases between them. This CDR3 is 15 amino acids long. CDR3 residues: CASTYRPSPGYEQYF. The CDR3 DNA follows: TGTGCCAGCACTTACCGCCCCTCCCCGGGGTACGAGCAGTACTTC.

Concerning this clonotype: One end of the junction does not line up with germline, which may come from a read error. The V gene is TRBV27, the J gene TRBJ1-4; D is undetermined. The CDR3 contains 15 residues. Germline V CDR1 and CDR2: MNHEY, SMNVEV (reference sequence). DNA for the CDR3: TGTGCCAGCAGTCGTCATCGAGCAACTAATGTAAAACTGTTTTTT. Its protein product is CASSRHRATNVKLFF.

V gene TRBV12-3 or TRBV12-4 combines with J gene TRBJ1-4; D unclear. This CDR3 is 18 amino acids long. Trimming stripped 5 bases from V and 4 bases from J, with 23 bases between. The DNA of the CDR3 is TGTGCCAGCAGTCCGCGTCCTGTTGGAAGGGAAAATAATGAAAAACTGTTTTTT. Protein sequence: CASSPRPVGRENNEKLFF.

This clonotype was counted many times. The chain employs TRBV29-1 and TRBJ2-5, with TRBD1 identical over 7 bases. The CDR3 covers 14 residues. Germline V gives CDR1 SQVTM, CDR2 ANQGSEA. With V trimmed by 3 bases and J by 4 bases, 8 bases remained unmatched. CDR3 sequence (DNA): TGCAGCGTTGATACGACAGGGCTGGGAGAGACCCAGTACTTC. This gives the protein CSVDTTGLGETQYF.

This clonotype was found a few times. The chain employs TRBV2 and TRBJ1-3, with D possibly being TRBD1 (5 bases). V dropped 8 bases and J dropped 1 base, with 15 bases sitting between them. From germline, CDR1 is SNHLY and CDR2 FYNNEI. There are 15 residues in the CDR3. The CDR3 is CASQPPRTSGNTIYF. DNA for the CDR3: TGTGCCAGCCAACCCCCCAGGACATCTGGAAACACCATATATTTT.

V is TRBV28 and J is TRBJ1-1; weak D call: TRBD1 (6 bases). The CDR3 has 12 amino acids. CDR1 is MDHEN and CDR2 is SYDVKM in the germline V gene. V shed 6 bases and J shed 11 bases, with 16 bases lying between them. Written as DNA, the CDR3 is TGTGCCAGCAGCCCTACAGGGAGTCACGCTTTCTTT. Amino acids: CASSPTGSHAFF.

The V call is TRBV10-1, the J call TRBJ2-7; D gene unclear. The CDR3 is 13 residues long. Germline lookup yields CDR1 WNHNN and CDR2 SYGVQD (reference sequence). The V end was cut by 2 bases, the J end by 7 bases, with 12 bases between. The CDR3 loop is CASSETAYLEQYF. The CDR3 DNA reads TGCGCCAGCAGTGAGACAGCCTACTTGGAGCAGTACTTC.

This clonotype was picked up a small number of times. The chain recombines TRBV27 with TRBJ2-3; possibly TRBD2 for D (6 bases). This CDR3 is built from 14 residues. The V end lost 6 bases, the J end lost 5 bases, and 15 bases lay between the germline ends. Germline CDR1 MNHEY, CDR2 SMNVEV (reference sequence). The CDR3 is CASSPTPGVDTQYF. CDR3 DNA: TGTGCCAGCAGCCCAACCCCGGGGGTAGATACGCAGTATTTT.

The table lists this clonotype with a few counts. This chain joins TRBV4-3 and TRBJ2-5; a weak D match, TRBD2 (6 bases). Trimming shortened V by 0 bases and J by 1 base, and 9 bases separated the two germline ends. This CDR3 contains 15 residues. Germline V lookup: CDR1 LGHNA, CDR2 YSLEER. Here the CDR3 reads CASSQEPSAQETQYF. The CDR3 DNA follows: TGCGCCAGCAGCCAAGAACCTAGCGCCCAAGAGACCCAGTACTTC.

This clonotype was detected only a few times. V is TRBV7-9 and J is TRBJ2-5; 9 bases agree with TRBD1. CDR3 size: 14 residues. Losses at the gene ends were 5 bases for V and 5 bases for J; bases not matched to a gene: 6. From germline, CDR1 is SEHNR and CDR2 FQNEAQ (reference sequence). The CDR3 sequence: CASSRDRAKETQYF. CDR3 sequence (DNA): TGTGCCAGCAGCAGGGACAGGGCAAAGGAGACCCAGTACTTC.

The table lists this clonotype with many counts. The gene calls are TRBV25-1 and TRBJ1-4; D remains unclear. V lost 4 bases to trimming and J lost 7 bases, with 10 bases between them. Germline lookup yields CDR1 MGHDK and CDR2 SYGVNS. The CDR3 contains 13 residues. The CDR3 loop reads CASSAAGSEKLFF. The CDR3 bases are TGTGCCAGCAGTGCCGCGGGGAGTGAAAAACTGTTTTTT.

Only a few counts were recorded for this clonotype. V is TRBV27 and J is TRBJ2-7, with no clear D. The CDR3 runs 14 residues. V gave up 1 base and J gave up 2 bases, with 9 bases separating them. Germline CDR1 and CDR2: MNHEY and SMNVEV (reference sequence). The CDR3 loop is CASSLFGSTYEQYF. The CDR3 DNA is TGTGCCAGCAGTTTATTCGGTTCTACCTACGAGCAGTACTTC.